This T cell receptor beta chain originates from a study of blood T cell repertoires in COVID-19. Study information: The cDNA or gDNA used as material had been derived from T cells, B-cell-depleted T cells, or PBMCs.

The CDR3 totals 16 residues. Trimming took 0 bases from V and 6 from J, leaving 17 bases between them. CDR1 LNHNV and CDR2 YYDKDF come from the germline V gene (reference sequence). Authors' analysis steps: Cell counts per sample came from amplifying reference gene primers. Data came from immunoSEQ multiplex PCR; TCRdb stores just in-frame clones and leaves some out. V and J calls and clone size are copied from that table; D and trimming were computed from the DNA. The profile shows hundreds of thousands of clones, 91% of them singletons. The receptor was isolated from a woman between 18 and 29 years old who had recovered from COVID-19. The chain carries TRBV15 and TRBJ1-2; no clear D gene. Sequencing was done on a sample of peripheral blood. This CDR3 reads CATSRDRNVATHGYTF. The DNA of the CDR3 is TGTGCCACCAGCAGAGACCGTAACGTCGCTACCCATGGCTACACCTTC.